The clone carrying this T cell receptor (beta chain) was detected only once. No antigen is known for it. This sample is part of a study of CD8+CD57+ T cells in acquired aplastic anemia. Study details: CD4+ and CD8+ cells, once sorted, gave DNA averaging roughly 3.2 ug. Findings and limits, study-wide: Sharing between patients and controls was observed for roughly 30 CD8+ CDR3 sequences.

Trimming stripped 2 bases from V and 1 base from J, with 8 bases between. CDR1 and CDR2 from the germline V gene are SGHAT and FQNNGV. This CDR3 is built from 14 residues. Profiles of TCR beta VDJ and CDR3 were generated from a genomic DNA template. TCRdb reprocessed the reads with MiXCR, giving one entry per CDR3 protein. The data contain around 230,000 distinct CDR3 sequences, around 60% of them singletons. Sequenced: sorted CD4+, CD8+, or CD8+CD57+ T cells (not recorded which) from PBMCs. The TCR comes from a human donor in good health. The J gene is TRBJ1-1, the V gene TRBV11-2; D call uncertain. The DNA of the CDR3 is TGTGCCAGCAGCTTACACGCACAGAACACTGAAGCTTTCTTT. Translation gives CASSLHAQNTEAFF.